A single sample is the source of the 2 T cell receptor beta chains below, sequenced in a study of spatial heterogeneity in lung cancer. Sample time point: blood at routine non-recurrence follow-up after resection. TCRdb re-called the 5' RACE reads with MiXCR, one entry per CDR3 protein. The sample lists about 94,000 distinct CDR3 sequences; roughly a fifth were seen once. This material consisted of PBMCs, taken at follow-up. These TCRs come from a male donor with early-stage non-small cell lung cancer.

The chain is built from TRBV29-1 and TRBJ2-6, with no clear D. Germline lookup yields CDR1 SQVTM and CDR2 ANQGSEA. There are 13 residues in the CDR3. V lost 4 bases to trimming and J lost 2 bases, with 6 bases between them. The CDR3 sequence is CSVGAAGANVLTF. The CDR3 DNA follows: TGCAGCGTTGGGGCCGCTGGGGCCAACGTCCTGACTTTC.

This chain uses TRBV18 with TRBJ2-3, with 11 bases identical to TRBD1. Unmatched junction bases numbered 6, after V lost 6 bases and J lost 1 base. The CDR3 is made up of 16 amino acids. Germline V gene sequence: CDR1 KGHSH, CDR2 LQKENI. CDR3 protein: CASSQRTGGGTDTQYF. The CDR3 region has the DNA TGTGCCAGCTCCCAGAGGACAGGGGGCGGCACAGATACGCAGTATTTT.